This T cell receptor beta chain comes out of a study of technical replicates of blood from a few donors listed by TCRdb under 2017. Of note for this clone: Its cognate antigen has yet to be identified. Nothing much larger sits one base from this clone, and base qualities are not available.

To prepare the library, the immunoSEQ multiplex PCR assay was applied. In TCRdb, the immuneACCESS table is reduced to in-frame sequences with V and J assigned. These tables do not hold every clone; where another copy was compared, an unresolved V gene accounts for under half, and the others remain unexplained. Present in this sample are tens of thousands of clones, roughly 92% of which were seen just once. Of the sample, about 0.35% is held by the ten largest clones. The germline ends are 13 bases apart after V is trimmed by 0 bases and J by 5 bases. The CDR3 goes from the cysteine to the phenylalanine over 15 residues. The DNA shown is the 45-base CDR3, in frame from base 1. CDR1 and CDR2 are drawn from the germline V gene: SNHLY, FYNNEI.

The chain couples TRBV2 to TRBJ2-5; matching of 5 bases hints at TRBD2 as the D gene. The TCR was taken from a human donor in good health. The source material was T cells isolated from PBMCs. The CDR3 amino acid sequence is: CASSEADWGTETQYF. The nucleotides read TGTGCCAGCAGTGAAGCGGACTGGGGAACGGAGACCCAGTACTTC.